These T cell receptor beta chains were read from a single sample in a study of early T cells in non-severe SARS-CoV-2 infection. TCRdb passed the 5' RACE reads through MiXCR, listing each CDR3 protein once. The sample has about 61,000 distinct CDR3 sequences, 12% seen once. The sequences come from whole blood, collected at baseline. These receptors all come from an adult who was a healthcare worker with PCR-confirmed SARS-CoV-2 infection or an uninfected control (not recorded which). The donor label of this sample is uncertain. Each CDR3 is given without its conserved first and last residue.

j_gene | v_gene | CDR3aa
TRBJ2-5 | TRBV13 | ASSPFSGTGKETQY
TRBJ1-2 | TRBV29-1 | SVMGGDYGYT
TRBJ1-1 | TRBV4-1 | ASSQDRARGNTEAF
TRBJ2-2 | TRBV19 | ASSKDRVGTGELF
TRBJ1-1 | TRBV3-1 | ASSPQTGTFMNTEAF
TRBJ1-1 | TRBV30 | AWSPNPTEAF
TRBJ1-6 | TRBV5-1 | ASRPDSSYNSPLH
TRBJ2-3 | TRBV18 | ASSVGRSTDTQY
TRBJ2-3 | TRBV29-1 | SVEEARGGTDTQY
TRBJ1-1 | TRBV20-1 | SASPTGVMNTEAF
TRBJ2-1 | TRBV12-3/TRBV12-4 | ASSLIGGAYNEQF
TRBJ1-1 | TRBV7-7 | ASSLEGGIRTEAF
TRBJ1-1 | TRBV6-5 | ASRGGLNTEAF
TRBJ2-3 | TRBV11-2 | ASSPNPEGREVY
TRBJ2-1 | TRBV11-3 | ASSLSGTGLYNEQF
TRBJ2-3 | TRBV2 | ASSRTSGETDTQY
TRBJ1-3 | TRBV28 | ASSLEGNTIY
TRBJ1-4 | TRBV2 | ASSDLGADYEKLF
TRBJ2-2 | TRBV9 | ASSVEGALTGELF
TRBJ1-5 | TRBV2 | ASSELSRAENQPQH
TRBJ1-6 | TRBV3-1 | ASSQVGTGVSPLH
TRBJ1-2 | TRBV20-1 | SARKDRGYGYT
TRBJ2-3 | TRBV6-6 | ASIQSGGAKDTQY
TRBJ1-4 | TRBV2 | ASSDRGRSEKLF
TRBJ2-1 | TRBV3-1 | ASSPRSWGVNEQF
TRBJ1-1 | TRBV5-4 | ASSLGRRVGTEAF
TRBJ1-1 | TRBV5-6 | ASSSGLNEAF
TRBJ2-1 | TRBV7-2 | ASSPSGLAGPSGEQF
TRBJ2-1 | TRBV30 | AWSNRDRSSYNEQF
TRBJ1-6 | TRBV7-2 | ASSLFPRDPSPLH
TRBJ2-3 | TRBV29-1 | SVRGLAGVSQY
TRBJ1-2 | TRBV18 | ASSYGGQNYGYT
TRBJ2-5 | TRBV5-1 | ASSPRGQGTETQY
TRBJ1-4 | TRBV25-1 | ASSSSSQPNEKLF
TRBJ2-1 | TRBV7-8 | ASSPGLAGAPRTRNEQF
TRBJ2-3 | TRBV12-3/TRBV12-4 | ASSYYSSTDTQY
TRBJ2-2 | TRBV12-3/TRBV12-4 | ASSFILGGTGELF
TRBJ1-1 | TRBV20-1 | SAWTGRTEAF
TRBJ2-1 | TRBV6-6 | ASSSDQVRRQF
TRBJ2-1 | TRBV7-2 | ASSLLELAAYNEQF
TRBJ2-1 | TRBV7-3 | ASSLHLAGGAHEQF
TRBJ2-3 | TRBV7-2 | ASSFGEGGASFWY
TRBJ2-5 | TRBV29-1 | SVIRTSGTPQETQY
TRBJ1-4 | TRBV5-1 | ASSPRDPTEEKLF